This T cell receptor beta chain is from a study of human T cells and chemical hapten exposure. This clonotype was seen ten or more times. The library attached unique molecular identifiers to individual cDNA molecules. A single record per CDR3 protein comes from TCRdb applying MiXCR to the RACE reads. The sample contains approximately 97,000 distinct CDR3 sequences, 8.5% to 9% of which appear only once. The time point is: healthy volunteer bleed at 2 weeks. Someone pulled total RNA out of unfractionated whole blood. Germline V lookup: CDR1 MDHEN, CDR2 SYDVKM. This CDR3 is 13 amino acids long. V was trimmed by 5 bases and J by 3 bases, leaving 11 bases between them.

The origin of this receptor is a female donor in good health. Some clones in this sample may be carry-over from other donors' samples. Material: whole blood. The V call is TRBV28, the J call TRBJ2-7; no clear D. CDR3 DNA: TGTGCCAGCAGTAGTGCCCAGGACTACGAGCAGTACTTC. Its translation is CASSSAQDYEQYF.